These 25 T cell receptor beta chains share one sample of origin, sequenced in a study of blood T cell repertoires in COVID-19. Profiled with immunoSEQ multiplex PCR; TCRdb holds only in-frame clones, not every one. Here the sample spans 310,000 or so clones, around 87% being singletons. The material sequenced was PBMCs or T cells enriched from blood (not recorded which). All receptors come from a woman aged 18-29 years with acute COVID-19.

The chain employs TRBV28 and TRBJ1-2; tentatively, D is TRBD1 (6 bases). Germline CDR1 is MDHEN and CDR2 is SYDVKM. Trimming left V 5 bases short and J 8 bases short, with 21 bases between. The CDR3 runs to 15 residues. The DNA of the CDR3 is TGTGCCAGCAGTCCAACCACGGGGGGGGCGCGGGGCTACACCTTC. Translated, it gives CASSPTTGGARGYTF.

Comments on this clone: Other nucleotide sequences in the sample specify the same CDR3. V usage is TRBV27 and J usage is TRBJ1-1, with 9 positions matching TRBD1. Germline assignment: CDR1 MNHEY and CDR2 SMNVEV (reference sequence). The junction had 6 bases not matched to a gene; V was cut back by 5 bases and J by 5 bases. The CDR3 is 14 residues long. The CDR3 region is CASSPGQGGTEAFF. The CDR3 bases are TGTGCCAGCAGTCCGGGACAGGGCGGGACTGAAGCTTTCTTT.

The DNA of the CDR3 is TGCGCCAGCAGCCAAGTCCAGGGGGTTATTTACGAGCAGTACTTC. It encodes CASSQVQGVIYEQYF. The chain combines TRBV4-1 with TRBJ2-7; TRBD1 matches 7 bases. Germline values: CDR1 MGHRA, CDR2 YSYEKL. V trimming: 1 base; J trimming: 4 bases; junction bases outside the gene matches: 7. The CDR3 is 15 amino acids.

The chain recombines TRBV4-3 with TRBJ2-7; 8 bases match TRBD2. The germline V gene encodes CDR1 LGHNA and CDR2 YSLEER. This CDR3 has 17 amino acids. V was pared by 0 bases and J by 0 bases, with 7 bases of the junction left unmatched. The CDR3 DNA reads as TGCGCCAGCAGCCAAGATACGGGAGGGTGGGGCTCCTACGAGCAGTACTTC. Protein sequence: CASSQDTGGWGSYEQYF.

V is TRBV6-2 or TRBV6-3 and J is TRBJ1-2, with no clear D. The V end lost 4 bases, the J end lost 0 bases, and 15 bases lay between the germline ends. Germline assignment: CDR1 MNHEY and CDR2 SVGEGT. CDR3 size: 16 residues. This CDR3 reads CASSWAVTPANYGYTF. The CDR3 DNA is TGTGCCAGCAGTTGGGCAGTAACTCCAGCTAACTATGGCTACACCTTC.

The V call is TRBV5-1, the J call TRBJ2-5, with TRBD1 identical over 7 bases. The J segment lost 4 bases and the V segment lost 3 bases, leaving 12 bases of the junction unmatched. Germline V CDR1 and CDR2: SGHRS, YFSETQ. The CDR3 totals 16 residues. The CDR3 reads CASSSSQGVLGETQYF. The CDR3 DNA sequence: TGCGCCAGCAGCTCGAGCCAGGGGGTTCTAGGAGAGACCCAGTACTTC. The entire variable domain, with the rest obtained from reference TRBV5-1 and TRBJ2-5, is as follows: KAGVTQTPRYLIKTRGQQVTLSCSPISGHRSVSWYQQTPGQGLQFLFEYFSETQRNKGNFPGRFSGRQFSNSRSEMNVSTLELGDSALYLCASSSSQGVLGETQYFGPGTRLLVL.

The gene calls are TRBV4-3 and TRBJ2-2, with D possibly matching TRBD2 (5 bases). The germline V gene encodes CDR1 LGHNA and CDR2 YSLEER. The CDR3 contains 14 residues. V was pared by 6 bases and J by 7 bases, with 15 bases between. CDR3 coding DNA: TGCGCCAGCAGGCCAAATTCTGCGGGCGGGGAGCTGTTTTTT. Translating it yields CASRPNSAGGELFF.

V and J are TRBV29-1 and TRBJ1-4; a weak D match, TRBD1 (5 bases). The CDR3 spans 14 residues. The V end lost 4 bases, the J end lost 10 bases, and 19 bases lay between the germline ends. Germline CDR1 SQVTM, CDR2 ANQGSEA. The CDR3 is CSVVGGEGSGKLFF. CDR3 nucleotides: TGCAGCGTTGTAGGAGGGGAAGGGTCTGGAAAACTGTTTTTT.

The chain is built from TRBV19 and TRBJ2-7; the D gene is possibly TRBD2 (7 bases). CDR1 LNHDA and CDR2 SQIVND come from the germline V gene (reference sequence). Trimming took 6 bases from V and 3 from J, leaving 12 bases between them. This CDR3 spans 13 amino acids. The CDR3 protein is CASRGGGSYEQYF. In nucleotides, the CDR3 is TGTGCCAGTAGAGGCGGGGGCAGCTACGAGCAGTACTTC. The full variable domain, completed using reference TRBV19 and TRBJ2-7, is DGGITQSPKYLFRKEGQNVTLSCEQNLNHDAMYWYRQDPGQGLRLIYYSQIVNDFQKGDIAEGYSVSREKKESFPLTVTSAQKNPTAFYLCASRGGGSYEQYFGPGTRLTVT.

This rearrangement joins TRBV5-4 to TRBJ2-1; the match to TRBD2 covers 12 bases. Looked up from germline, CDR1 is SGHNT and CDR2 is YYREEE (reference sequence). With 3 bases clipped from V and 6 bases from J, the junction kept 4 bases outside the gene matches. This CDR3 is built from 15 residues. The CDR3 DNA reads TGTGCCAGCAGCTCTAGGACTAGCGGGGTCAATGAGCAGTTCTTC. It translates to CASSSRTSGVNEQFF.

The chain joins TRBV28 to TRBJ1-1; D unresolved. The CDR3 sequence is 15 residues long. V lost 5 bases, J lost 4 bases, and 17 bases lay in between. Germline V lookup: CDR1 MDHEN, CDR2 SYDVKM. The CDR3 reads CASSPTRAASTEAFF. DNA of the CDR3: TGTGCCAGCAGTCCAACGAGGGCCGCCAGCACTGAAGCTTTCTTT.

The V and J genes are TRBV3-1 (or the pseudogene TRBV3-2) and TRBJ1-3, with D unclear. The CDR3 covers 16 residues. V was clipped by 2 bases and J by 2 bases, with 13 bases between them. CDR1 and CDR2 (germline): LGHDT, YNNKEL (reference sequence). The CDR3 spells CASSQSPPRAGNTIYF. CDR3 bases: TGTGCCAGCAGCCAATCACCCCCTCGGGCTGGAAACACCATATATTTT.

CDR3 in DNA: TGCGCCAGCAGCACAAGCGGGACTACCAACACTGAAGCTTTCTTT. Translated: CASSTSGTTNTEAFF. The V call is TRBV5-1, the J call TRBJ1-1; D possibly corresponds to TRBD1 (5 bases). Trimming removed 4 bases from V and 2 bases from J, with 15 bases in between. The length of the CDR3 is 15 residues. Germline assignment: CDR1 SGHRS and CDR2 YFSETQ.

The chain is built from TRBV4-2 and TRBJ1-2, with a possible D match to TRBD1 (5 bases). The ends were cut back, 1 base at V and 8 bases at J, with 17 bases in the middle. Germline CDR1 reads LGHNA; CDR2 reads YNFKEQ. The CDR3 is made up of 15 amino acids. CDR3 sequence (DNA): TGTGCCAGCAGCCAAGTCCGCGGGGATAGGGGCGGCTACACCTTC. It translates to CASSQVRGDRGGYTF.

The chain carries TRBV9 and TRBJ1-4, with D possibly matching TRBD1 (5 bases). V lost 1 base and J 7 bases, leaving 14 bases between the germline ends. The V gene's germline CDR1 is SGDLS and CDR2 YYNGEE. The CDR3 extends over 15 amino acids. The CDR3 spells CASSVSKGIREKLFF. CDR3 in DNA: TGTGCCAGCAGCGTATCGAAGGGGATTCGTGAAAAACTGTTTTTT.

J is TRBJ1-5 and V is TRBV6-5; 7 bases are a match to TRBD1. The CDR3 has 15 residues. Germline lookup yields CDR1 MNHEY and CDR2 SVGAGI. The V segment lost 2 bases and the J segment 4 bases; nucleotides outside the gene matches: 5. CDR3 DNA sequence: TGTGCCAGCAGTTACGGAAGGGGGCTTAATCAGCCCCAGCATTTT. Its protein is CASSYGRGLNQPQHF.

The chain employs TRBV11-2 and TRBJ2-7; D gene ambiguous. Per the germline V gene, CDR1 is SGHAT and CDR2 is FQNNGV. V shed 6 bases and J shed 3 bases, with 12 bases lying between them. The CDR3 is made up of 13 amino acids. The CDR3 reads CASRESVGYEQYF. As DNA, the CDR3 is TGTGCCAGCAGGGAGTCGGTGGGCTACGAGCAGTACTTC.

The rearrangement uses TRBV6-5 and TRBJ1-6, with TRBD1 as a possible D gene (5 bases). Looked up from germline, CDR1 is MNHEY and CDR2 is SVGAGI. V was cut by 0 bases and J by 7 bases, with 13 bases left in between. The CDR3 is made up of 16 amino acids. The DNA of the CDR3 is TGTGCCAGCAGTTACTCGAATCAGGGCAGGAATTCACCCCTCCACTTT. Translation: CASSYSNQGRNSPLHF.

This chain links TRBV14 with TRBJ2-5; D ambiguous. This CDR3 region has 12 residues. From germline, CDR1 is SGHDN and CDR2 FVKESK. V was shortened by 1 base and J by 5 bases, with 5 bases between the two germline ends. CDR3 protein: CASSQVEETQYF. CDR3 DNA: TGTGCCAGCAGCCAAGTCGAGGAGACCCAGTACTTC.

The chain employs TRBV6-5 and TRBJ2-2; D gene ambiguous. The germline V gene has CDR1 MNHEY and CDR2 SVGAGI. V was trimmed by 7 bases and J by 0 bases, leaving 9 bases between them. The length of the CDR3 is 14 residues. This CDR3 reads CASNNRPNTGELFF. CDR3 DNA: TGTGCCAGCAACAACAGACCGAACACCGGGGAGCTGTTTTTT.

This chain joins TRBV6-5 and TRBJ2-4; D is possibly TRBD2 (5 bases). V lost 2 bases and J lost 1, with 12 bases in between. Germline V gene sequence: CDR1 MNHEY, CDR2 SVGAGI. The CDR3 consists of 16 residues. The CDR3 coding sequence is TGTGCCAGCAGTTACCCAGCGGCGAGGGCCAAAAACATTCAGTACTTC. It encodes CASSYPAARAKNIQYF.

This CDR3 is CASSHYFRDRASNEQFF. In DNA form, the CDR3 reads TGTGCCAGCTCACATTATTTCCGGGACAGGGCATCCAATGAGCAGTTCTTC. J is TRBJ2-1 and V is TRBV18; 9 bases align to TRBD1. Germline V lookup: CDR1 KGHSH, CDR2 LQKENI. CDR3 length: 17 residues. J lost 6 bases, V lost 4 bases, and 13 bases had no gene match.

The gene calls are TRBV11-2 and TRBJ2-7; 10 bases agree with TRBD2. The CDR3 spans 16 residues. The V and J ends lost 5 bases and 11 bases, in that order; junction bases with no gene match: 18. Germline values: CDR1 SGHAT, CDR2 FQNNGV. The CDR3 spells CASSRSRGTSASGKYF. In DNA, the CDR3 is TGTGCCAGCAGCCGGAGCCGGGGGACTAGCGCGTCTGGGAAGTACTTC.

This clone was seen a handful of times. The V gene is TRBV23-1, the J gene TRBJ1-3; TRBD1 matches 7 bases. TRBV23-1 is classed as an ORF, of uncertain function. V shed 0 bases, J shed 0 bases, and the junction held 20 bases outside the gene matches. The CDR3 consists of 22 residues. The CDR3 nucleotides read TGCGCCAGCAGTCAATCGACGACCGGGACAGCGCCTTCCGGTTCCTCTGGAAACACCATATATTTT. This codes for CASSQSTTGTAPSGSSGNTIYF.

The V call is TRBV19, the J call TRBJ2-2, with a tentative D call TRBD2 (5 bases). The V gene's germline CDR1 is LNHDA and CDR2 SQIVND (reference sequence). The CDR3 contains 16 residues. V was clipped by 3 bases and J by 4 bases, with 15 bases between them. The CDR3 spells CASSIPRAAITGELFF. DNA of the CDR3: TGTGCCAGTAGTATCCCCAGAGCGGCGATCACCGGGGAGCTGTTTTTT.